This T cell receptor (beta chain) comes out of a study of cytomegalovirus exposure and HLA in healthy donors. The CDR3 sequence is 15 residues long. The germline gives CDR1 MNHEY, CDR2 SVGAGI. Trimming took 4 bases from V and 0 from J, leaving 12 bases between them. Primers: 60 Vbeta forward and 13 Jbeta reverse. Method: immunoSEQ multiplex PCR; TCRdb's copy keeps in-frame clones and lacks some. The sample records 80,000 to 100,000 clones, roughly 70% being singletons. This chain connects TRBV6-5 to TRBJ1-1; possibly TRBD1 for D (5 bases). The sample consisted of PBMCs. The receptor was derived from a woman between 18 and 29 years old in good health and CMV-seropositive. The CDR3 bases are TGTGCCAGCAGTTCGGGGGTGACGTTGAACACTGAAGCTTTCTTT. It yields the protein CASSSGVTLNTEAFF.